These T cell receptor beta chains were read from a single sample in a study of metastatic and nonmetastatic thyroid tumors. From the PCR reads, TCRdb re-called clones with MiXCR. The table shows roughly 46,000 clones, with more than 20% occurring only once. Specimen: blood. Receptors were obtained from a male donor with papillary thyroid cancer or a benign thyroid nodule (not recorded which). Some clones in this sample may be carry-over from other donors' samples. Each CDR3 is given with its conserved first and last residue. The D gene is left open where the match is weak. Where a row states a size, it is once, few, many or the class of an expanded clone; other rows omit it.

TRBV5-6	many	NA	TRBJ2-1	CASSLDGRSYNEQFF	TGTGCCAGCAGCTTGGACGGGCGCTCCTACAATGAGCAGTTCTTC
TRBV6-1	NA	NA	TRBJ2-7	CASIEGVGDAYEHYF	TGTGCCAGCATTGAAGGGGTAGGAGACGCCTACGAGCATTACTTC
TRBV6-1	many	TRBD2	TRBJ2-2	CASSEARGGPSAGELFF	TGTGCCAGCAGTGAAGCGCGGGGGGGTCCCTCGGCCGGGGAGCTGTTTTTT
TRBV18	many	NA	TRBJ1-2	CASSPGNGAGGYTF	TGTGCCAGCTCACCGGGGAATGGGGCAGGCGGCTACACCTTC
TRBV6-2/TRBV6-3	few	NA	TRBJ2-7	CASSFARGERSRYEQYF	TGTGCCAGCAGTTTCGCTCGAGGCGAGCGGTCCAGATACGAGCAGTACTTC
TRBV20-1	NA	NA	TRBJ2-7	CSAGKGNSYEQYF	TGCAGTGCCGGAAAGGGGAACTCCTACGAGCAGTACTTC
TRBV5-1	NA	TRBD2	TRBJ2-5	CASSSGLGSGRFQETQYF	TGCGCCAGCAGCTCTGGACTTGGTAGCGGGAGGTTTCAAGAGACCCAGTACTTC
TRBV12-3/TRBV12-4	NA	NA	TRBJ2-1	CASSYISSYNEQFF	TGTGCCAGCAGCTACATCAGCTCCTACAATGAGCAGTTCTTC
TRBV2	many	TRBD2	TRBJ2-3	CASSTIAGAVGTQYF	TGTGCCAGCAGTACCATAGCGGGAGCGGTGGGTACGCAGTATTTT
TRBV6-2/TRBV6-3	NA	NA	TRBJ2-2	CASSRGRVTNQANTGELFF	TGTGCCAGCAGTCGCGGCAGAGTCACCAACCAGGCGAACACCGGGGAGCTGTTTTTT
TRBV5-1	NA	TRBD2	TRBJ2-7	CASMAGPGLGTYEQYF	TGCGCCAGCATGGCGGGACCGGGACTAGGGACCTACGAGCAGTACTTC
TRBV20-1	many	TRBD2	TRBJ2-3	CSARGTSGRALPRTDTQYF	TGCAGTGCTAGAGGGACTAGCGGGAGGGCCCTCCCCCGCACAGATACGCAGTATTTT
TRBV19	NA	NA	TRBJ2-7	CASSIGGSAYEQYF	TGTGCCAGTAGTATTGGGGGGAGCGCCTACGAGCAGTACTTC
TRBV28	few	TRBD2	TRBJ2-7	CASSPTVGGGGSYEQYF	TGTGCCAGCAGTCCCACCGTGGGTGGCGGGGGTTCCTACGAGCAGTACTTC
TRBV7-2	NA	NA	TRBJ2-7	CASSRDGEEGEQYF	TGTGCCAGCAGCAGGGACGGAGAGGAAGGGGAGCAGTACTTC
TRBV20-1	NA	NA	TRBJ2-1	CSARSEPGDEQFF	TGTAGTGCTAGGTCCGAGCCCGGGGATGAGCAGTTCTTC
TRBV6-4	few	NA	TRBJ1-5	CASRVNSDPNQPQHF	TGTGCCAGCAGAGTTAACAGCGACCCCAATCAGCCCCAGCATTTT